This T cell receptor (beta chain) was recorded in a study of shared clonotypes between healthy human individuals. Method: immunoSEQ multiplex PCR; TCRdb's copy keeps in-frame clones and lacks some. The table lists approximately 2,300,000 clones, just under 95% of them singletons, with about 0.41% in the top ten. Trimming cost V 7 bases and J 3 bases, with 19 bases left between them. The CDR3 is made up of 15 amino acids. CDR1 MDHEN and CDR2 SYDVKM come from the germline V gene. The sequencing input was naive CD4+ T cells from PBMCs. The subset is: CD45RA+ positively selected. This TCR was recovered from a man younger than 35 in good health. Some clones in this sample may be carry-over from other donors' samples. The V and J genes are TRBV28 and TRBJ2-7; D is uncertain. CDR3 nucleotides: TGTGCCAGCACCTCGCTGCGATCGAATAACTACGAGCAGTACTTC. Translated, it gives CASTSLRSNNYEQYF.